The clone carrying this T cell receptor beta chain was picked up one time. The method was immunoSEQ multiplex PCR; TCRdb's version includes in-frame clones alone and lacks a portion of them. The sample includes 260,000 or so clones, 65% to 90% of them seen just once. This sample stems from a study of blood T cell repertoires in COVID-19. Per the germline V gene, CDR1 is MNHEY and CDR2 is SVGAGI. The germline V and J ends were trimmed by 10 bases and 3 bases, with 15 bases remaining between them. The CDR3 has 13 amino acids. The chain joins TRBV6-5 to TRBJ1-2; no reliable D call. This TCR derives from a woman between 65 and 79 years old with acute or convalescent COVID-19. The specimen sequenced was peripheral blood. The CDR3 spells CATRRGGDYGYTF. DNA for the CDR3: TGTGCCACCAGGCGGGGAGGTGACTATGGCTACACCTTC.